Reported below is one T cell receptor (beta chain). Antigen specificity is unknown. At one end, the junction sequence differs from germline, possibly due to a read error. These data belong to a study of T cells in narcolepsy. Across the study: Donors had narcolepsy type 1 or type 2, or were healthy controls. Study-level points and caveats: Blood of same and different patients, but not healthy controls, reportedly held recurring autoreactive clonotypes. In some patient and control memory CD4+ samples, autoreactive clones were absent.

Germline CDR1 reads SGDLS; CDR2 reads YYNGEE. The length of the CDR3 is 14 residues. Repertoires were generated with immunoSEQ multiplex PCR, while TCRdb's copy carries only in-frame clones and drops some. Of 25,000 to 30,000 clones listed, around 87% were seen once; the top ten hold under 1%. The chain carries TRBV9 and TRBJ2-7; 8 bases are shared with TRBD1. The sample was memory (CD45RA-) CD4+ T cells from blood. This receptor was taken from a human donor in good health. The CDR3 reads CVSGSGTGFLEQYF. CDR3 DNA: TGTGTCAGCGGATCCGGGACAGGCTTTCTCGAGCAGTACTTC.